The 20 T cell receptor beta chains below all came from one sample that was sequenced in a study of OX40 agonist ivuxolimab in advanced cancers. Sequencing was performed with immunoSEQ multiplex PCR; in TCRdb, only in-frame clones are kept and a portion is missing. This sample has 55,000 to 65,000 clones; 70% to 90% occur once, and the top ten carry approximately 0.3%. The material was CD4+ or CD8+ T cells sorted from blood, obtained in a trial of the OX40 agonist ivuxolimab. The source is an adult with an advanced solid tumor such as melanoma, head and neck, liver or kidney cancer.

This sequence joins TRBV9 and TRBJ2-1; 13 bases align to TRBD2. Per germline, CDR1 SGDLS and CDR2 YYNGEE. The ends lost 2 bases at V and 7 bases at J; junction bases unmatched: 6. CDR3 length: 16 amino acids. CDR3 DNA sequence: TGTGCCAGCAGCGTCTTGACTAGCGGGGGGTCAAATGAGCAGTTCTTC. Amino acid sequence: CASSVLTSGGSNEQFF.

The chain couples TRBV13 to TRBJ1-3; possible D gene TRBD1, 6 bases. CDR3 length: 14 residues. The germline V gene has CDR1 PRHDT and CDR2 FYEKMQ (reference sequence). Trimming pared 5 bases from V and 2 bases from J, leaving 10 bases between. The CDR3 protein is CASSKRQAGNTIYF. The CDR3 DNA is TGTGCCAGCAGCAAAAGACAGGCTGGAAACACCATATATTTT.

J is TRBJ1-1 and V is TRBV7-6, with 9 bases aligning to TRBD1. Germline V CDR1 and CDR2: SGHVS, FNYEAQ. The CDR3 totals 16 residues. V dropped 1 base and J dropped 0; count of bases not matched to a gene: 3. The CDR3 DNA reads TGTGCCAGCAGCTTAGAACAGGGGGCTGTGAACACTGAAGCTTTCTTT. This gives the protein CASSLEQGAVNTEAFF.

The V and J genes are TRBV5-5 and TRBJ2-7; TRBD2 matches 7 bases. Germline V gene data show CDR1 as SGHKS and CDR2 as YYEKEE (reference sequence). The J segment lost 2 bases and the V segment lost 5 bases, leaving 7 bases of the junction unmatched. The CDR3 is 14 residues long. This CDR3 reads CASRAPGGTYEQYF. DNA for the CDR3: TGTGCCAGCAGGGCTCCGGGAGGAACCTACGAGCAGTACTTC.

The V and J genes are TRBV7-2 and TRBJ2-4, with TRBD2 as a possible D gene (6 bases). The CDR3 is 17 amino acids. Germline V gene lookup returns CDR1 SGHTA and CDR2 FQGNSA. With 3 bases removed from V and 0 bases from J, the gap between germline ends came to 15 bases. CDR3 nucleotides: TGTGCCAGCAGCTTGAACGGAGGGAATGGAGCCAAAAACATTCAGTACTTC. Its translation: CASSLNGGNGAKNIQYF.

The rearrangement joins TRBV29-1 to TRBJ1-1; D is perhaps TRBD1 (6 bases). This CDR3 spans 12 amino acids. Trimming removed 3 bases at V and 9 bases at J, with 14 bases between. CDR1 and CDR2 from the germline V gene are SQVTM and ANQGSEA. CDR3 in DNA: TGCAGCGTTGAGATCGGCCAGGGGAAAGCTTTCTTT. Amino acid sequence: CSVEIGQGKAFF.

V is TRBV10-3 and J is TRBJ2-5; unclear D gene. V was shortened by 0 bases and J by 4 bases, with 12 bases between the two germline ends. This CDR3 has 15 amino acids. Germline CDR1 is ENHRY and CDR2 is SYGVKD. The CDR3 DNA follows: TGTGCCATCAGTGAGTCAAGGCAAAACGGAGAGACCCAGTACTTC. This translates into CAISESRQNGETQYF.

This chain uses TRBV11-2 with TRBJ2-7; D gene unclear. Per the germline V gene, CDR1 is SGHAT and CDR2 is FQNNGV. V was cut by 5 bases and J by 3 bases, with 5 bases left in between. This CDR3 comprises 11 residues. The CDR3 DNA reads as TGTGCCAGCAGCGCCTACTACGAGCAGTACTTC. This translates into CASSAYYEQYF.

This clone occurred once. CDR3 nucleotides: TGTGCCTGGAGTGCCGTAGGGGGCACTGAAGCTTTCTTT. Residues: CAWSAVGGTEAFF. The gene calls are TRBV30 and TRBJ1-1, with D possibly TRBD1 on 6 matching bases. The CDR3 runs to 13 residues. Germline lookup yields CDR1 GTSNPN and CDR2 SVGIG (reference sequence). Between the trimmed V and J ends, which lost 1 base and 4 bases, there was a span of 10 bases.

J is TRBJ1-6 and V is TRBV27; the match to TRBD1 covers 9 bases. V lost 6 bases, J lost 7 bases, and 10 bases stayed unmatched. The CDR3 is 16 amino acids. Germline V gene data show CDR1 as MNHEY and CDR2 as SMNVEV (reference sequence). The CDR3 sequence is CASSTSGTGKNSPLHF. DNA for the CDR3: TGTGCCAGCAGCACTTCCGGGACAGGGAAAAATTCACCCCTCCACTTT.

V usage is TRBV7-9 and J usage is TRBJ2-7, with 8 nucleotides matching TRBD1. The CDR3 has 18 amino acids. Germline values: CDR1 SEHNR, CDR2 FQNEAQ (reference sequence). Trimming cost V 2 bases and J 0 bases; bases outside gene matches: 12. The CDR3 region is CASSLMRQGYWGSYEQYF. The DNA of the CDR3 is TGTGCCAGCAGCTTAATGAGACAGGGGTATTGGGGCTCCTACGAGCAGTACTTC.

The chain joins TRBV13 to TRBJ1-6, with 9 nucleotides matching TRBD1. This CDR3 contains 17 residues. V trimming: 5 bases; J trimming: 9 bases; junction bases outside the gene matches: 14. Germline values: CDR1 PRHDT, CDR2 FYEKMQ (reference sequence). The CDR3, as DNA: TGTGCCAGCAGCCCGTCCGGGACAGGGAATAGGCTTTCACCCCTCCACTTT. This codes for CASSPSGTGNRLSPLHF. Full variable domain (outside the CDR3, taken from reference TRBV13 and TRBJ1-6): AAGVIQSPRHLIKEKRETATLKCYPIPRHDTVYWYQQGPGQDPQFLISFYEKMQSDKGSIPDRFSAQQFSDYHSELNMSSLELGDSALYFCASSPSGTGNRLSPLHFGNGTRLTVT.

The chain uses TRBV18 and TRBJ2-5; D not certain. Trimming stripped 1 base from V and 2 bases from J, with 5 bases between. CDR3 size: 13 residues. Germline values: CDR1 KGHSH, CDR2 LQKENI. CDR3 bases: TGTGCCAGCTCACCACGGCATCAAGAGACCCAGTACTTC. This gives the protein CASSPRHQETQYF.

The rearrangement joins TRBV5-4 to TRBJ1-6, with D maybe TRBD1 (6 bases). The CDR3 totals 17 residues. Trimming left V 0 bases short and J 7 bases short, with 17 bases between. Germline-derived CDR1 and CDR2 are SGHNT and YYREEE (reference sequence). The CDR3 sequence: CASSLAASDSRNSPLHF. As DNA, the CDR3 is TGTGCCAGCAGCTTGGCCGCGTCGGACAGTAGGAATTCACCCCTCCACTTT.

V usage is TRBV5-4 and J usage is TRBJ1-1; perhaps TRBD1 as D (5 bases). Germline-derived CDR1 and CDR2 are SGHNT and YYREEE (reference sequence). This CDR3 is built from 13 residues. V was cut by 3 bases and J by 4 bases, with 10 bases left in between. The CDR3 nucleotides read TGTGCCAGCAGCTGGGACTTTCGCACTGAAGCTTTCTTT. Translating gives CASSWDFRTEAFF.

This chain connects TRBV7-9 to TRBJ1-2; TRBD1 agrees at 11 bases. Germline assignment: CDR1 SEHNR and CDR2 FQNEAQ (reference sequence). The CDR3 runs 16 residues. With 1 base clipped from V and 4 bases from J, the junction kept 5 bases outside the gene matches. The DNA for the CDR3 is TGTGCCAGCAGCTTAGACGGGACAGGGGGTGGCTATGGCTACACCTTC. It is translated as CASSLDGTGGGYGYTF.

The chain joins TRBV9 to TRBJ2-7, with 10 bases lining up with TRBD2. The CDR3 totals 17 residues. V was pared by 7 bases and J by 3 bases, with 16 bases of the junction left unmatched. CDR1 SGDLS and CDR2 YYNGEE come from the germline V gene. The CDR3 DNA is TGTGCCAGCTCCGGTAGGGCTAGCGGGGGCCCCCTCTACGAGCAGTACTTC. This sequence encodes CASSGRASGGPLYEQYF.

J is TRBJ2-7 and V is TRBV28, with 8 bases matching TRBD2. Germline lookup yields CDR1 MDHEN and CDR2 SYDVKM. The V segment lost 5 bases and the J segment 2 bases; nucleotides outside the gene matches: 5. The CDR3 length is 14 residues. The CDR3 sequence: CASSRSGVTYEQYF. CDR3 bases: TGTGCCAGCAGTCGTAGCGGGGTAACCTACGAGCAGTACTTC.

The chain combines TRBV7-2 with TRBJ1-3, with D unresolved. The CDR3 is 13 amino acids. Germline values: CDR1 SGHTA, CDR2 FQGNSA. V was trimmed by 1 base and J by 6 bases, leaving 7 bases between them. The CDR3 bases are TGTGCCAGCAGCTTAGGTGACGCAAACACCATATATTTT. It specifies CASSLGDANTIYF.

This clone appeared a single time. The chain uses TRBV4-3 and TRBJ2-1; 12 nucleotides match TRBD2. V trimming: 4 bases; J trimming: 11 bases; junction bases outside the gene matches: 0. Germline V gives CDR1 LGHNA, CDR2 YSLEER. The CDR3 runs 12 residues. The CDR3 spells CASSRTSGKQFF. The CDR3 region has the DNA TGCGCCAGCAGCCGGACTAGCGGGAAGCAGTTCTTC.